This note documents a single T cell receptor beta chain sequence. Different DNA sequences within this sample yield the same CDR3. The CDR3 extends over 13 amino acids. V lost 0 bases to trimming and J lost 4 bases, with 7 bases between them. In germline, CDR1 is MNHEY, CDR2 SVGEGT. The data were obtained in a study of blood T cell repertoires in COVID-19. Measured with immunoSEQ multiplex PCR; TCRdb has only the in-frame clones, and not every one. The data show around 400,000 clones, roughly 86% seen once. Seattle-derived patients entered the study during active infection and were followed longitudinally.

The sample taken for sequencing was peripheral blood. The clonotype originates from a woman younger than 45 with COVID-19, enrolled during active disease. The chain joins TRBV6-2 or TRBV6-3 to TRBJ2-7; the D is unclear. DNA for the CDR3: TGTGCCAGCAGTTACTCCCTACGGTACGAGCAGTACTTC. It yields the protein CASSYSLRYEQYF.